The sample holds one count of the clone carrying this T cell receptor (beta chain). After removal of 6 bases from V and 5 bases from J, the junction contained 9 bases not matched to a gene. Germline lookup yields CDR1 MDHEN and CDR2 SYDVKM. This CDR3 has 16 residues. The entry originates in a study of blood T cell repertoires in COVID-19. Study-wide background: Researchers got acute and convalescent COVID-19 samples from the United States, Italy and Spain. The cDNA or gDNA used as material had been derived from T cells, B-cell-depleted T cells, or PBMCs.

Authors' data handling: Quantification of nucleated cells was approximated via reference gene primer amplification. Clones were sequenced by immunoSEQ multiplex PCR, and TCRdb holds only the in-frame ones, with some missing. That table is the source of V, J and clone size, and D and trimming were worked out from the DNA. The profile covers 35,000 to 45,000 clones, with approximately 85% appearing a single time and roughly 4.5% taken by the ten largest. The V gene is TRBV28, the J gene TRBJ2-2; 10 bases map to TRBD2. The TCR comes from a man in his sixties with acute or convalescent COVID-19. Sequences were obtained from peripheral blood. The CDR3 DNA sequence: TGTGCCAGCAGATACGGACTAGCGGACAAAACCGGGGAGCTGTTTTTT. This translates into CASRYGLADKTGELFF. Full variable domain (outside the CDR3, taken from reference TRBV28 and TRBJ2-2): DVKVTQSSRYLVKRTGEKVFLECVQDMDHENMFWYRQDPGLGLRLIYFSYDVKMKEKGDIPEGYSVSREKKERFSLILESASTNQTSMYLCASRYGLADKTGELFFGEGSRLTVL.